A single T cell receptor beta chain is shown here with its context. Its specificity is not known. Amplified TCR beta CDR3 regions were obtained using RNA transcripts as template. The library came from an HTBI-primed first-round RT-PCR and a second-round multiplex PCR. TCRdb re-called the multiplex PCR reads with MiXCR, one entry per CDR3 protein. The sample carries tens of thousands of distinct CDR3 sequences, approximately 50% recorded once. The source of the sample is a study of Graves' ophthalmopathy and Graves' hyperthyroidism. Study-level information: There was a collection of peripheral blood at initial diagnosis, before any treatment.

Exclusion criteria comprised other autoimmune diseases, uncontrolled infections, pregnancy or lactation in patients. General study points: Blood was where most expanded thyroid clonotypes above 0.001 frequency also turned up.

From germline, CDR1 is DFQATT and CDR2 SNEGSKA (reference sequence). The CDR3 has 12 amino acids. Trimming pared 2 bases from V and 6 bases from J, leaving 10 bases between. The material sequenced was peripheral blood. The receptor comes from an adult woman with Graves' ophthalmopathy. This rearrangement joins TRBV20-1 to TRBJ1-2; D may be TRBD1 (5 bases). The CDR3 spells CSARSGGDGYTF. The CDR3 DNA reads as TGCAGTGCTAGATCGGGGGGTGATGGCTACACCTTC.